This TCR beta chain derives from a study of blood T cell repertoires in COVID-19. Assay used: immunoSEQ multiplex PCR; TCRdb lists only in-frame clones, some missing. The repertoire holds about 170,000 clones, with roughly 88% as singletons. The CDR3 is 16 residues long. Germline CDR1 is SGHTA and CDR2 is FQGNSA. V dropped 1 base and J dropped 5; count of bases not matched to a gene: 10. This clone has just one count. The source is a man between 18 and 35 years old with COVID-19, enrolled during active disease. The chain recombines TRBV7-2 with TRBJ2-7; 8 bases match TRBD2. Sequencing was done on a sample of peripheral blood. The CDR3 here is CASSLVLGRAVNEQYF. The DNA for the CDR3 is TGTGCCAGCAGCTTAGTACTCGGGAGGGCCGTAAACGAGCAGTACTTC.